This T cell receptor beta chain was documented in a study of OX40 agonist ivuxolimab in advanced cancers. Turning to the overall study: The costimulatory receptor OX40 (CD134) was targeted by ivuxolimab, a fully human IgG2 agonistic monoclonal antibody. Intravenous ivuxolimab was administered to patients every 2 weeks at six dose levels: 0.01, 0.1, 0.3, 1.5, 3 and 10 mg/kg. Of the approximately 53 patients in dose escalation, 19 had hepatocellular carcinoma, about 15 had melanoma, 9 had renal cell carcinoma and 9 had head and neck cancer. A male proportion of around 80% and a mean age of approximately 62 years, ranging from 23 to 79, were recorded for the dose-escalation cohort. Patients were allowed to have had prior anti-PD-1, anti-PD-L1 or anti-CTLA-4 therapy, and roughly 40% of the dose-escalation patients had previously received checkpoint inhibitors. Partial responses occurred in three dose-escalation patients: two with cutaneous melanoma and one with hepatocellular carcinoma. Peripheral TCRbeta sequencing was intended to test whether TCR sequence diversity was altered and clonal T-cell expansion was caused by ivuxolimab. The paper covers the monotherapy dose-escalation part of the phase I ivuxolimab trial, which included N of about 50 patients.

Patients with autoimmune disease history or receiving systemic immunosuppression were excluded from the trial. Peripheral blood for TCR sequencing was collected from all dose cohorts at baseline, on cycle 4 day 1, and on cycle 7 day 1. The samples were drawn from a first-in-human, open-label, multicenter phase I dose-escalation trial of ivuxolimab. The trial enrolled adults with locally advanced or metastatic head and neck squamous cell, hepatocellular, melanoma or renal cell carcinoma. Before TCR sequencing, CD4+ and CD8+ T cells were separately sorted from peripheral blood. To sequence the TCRbeta CDR3 region, genomic DNA was isolated from the sorted cells. TCRbeta CDR3 regions were sequenced using the immunoSEQ Assay. TCRdb provides this immuneACCESS table in a form limited to in-frame rearrangements. Some clones are lacking; in checked studies, under half of them reflect an unresolved V gene, and why the rest are absent is not known. The sample profile shows 60,000 to 70,000 clones; approximately 80% of them were found once. The ten largest clones represent about 5% of the sample.

Notes on this clone: The clone's antigen remains unknown. No base quality information exists; no much larger clone differs at one position.

On the study overall, not on this receptor specifically: Low levels of normalized T-cell clonal expansion were also shown by some nonresponding patients. After ivuxolimab, CD8+ T cells had more expanded clones than CD4+ T cells on average. At doses of 0.1 to 3.0 mg/kg, clonal expansion of both CD4+ and CD8+ blood T cells was observed from baseline to week 6. In partial responders in the 0.1-3.0 mg/kg groups, normalized peripheral clonal expansion was found to be among the lowest, especially among CD8+ T cells. Antigen specificity was not determined for the clonally expanded peripheral T cells.

CDR1 and CDR2 were assigned from the germline V gene as SQVTM and ANQGSEA. Inclusive of the bounding cysteine and phenylalanine, the CDR3 is 11 residues long. The DNA shown is the 33-base CDR3, in frame from base 1. V is shortened by 7 bases, J by 5 bases, and the region joining them spans 11 bases. The receptor chain draws on TRBV29-1 and TRBJ1-2; there is no confident call for the D gene. The receptor was derived from an adult with an advanced solid tumor such as melanoma, head and neck, liver or kidney cancer. The sequenced sample was CD4+ or CD8+ T cells sorted from blood, obtained in a trial of the OX40 agonist ivuxolimab. The bases are TGCAGCGCGAGAGGGCAATATGGCTACACCTTC. Translated, it reads CSARGQYGYTF.